The 28 T cell receptor beta chains presented below share a single source sample, sequenced in a study of CXCR3-negative and CXCR3-positive naive CD8 T cells. The authors prepared UMI-labeled TRB cDNA libraries by 5' RACE. TCRdb reprocessed the 5' RACE reads; each CDR3 protein has one entry and no DNA is given. Its clone listing holds around 92,000 distinct CDR3 sequences. Sequencing input: naive CXCR3- CD8+ T cells from blood. This sample's subset: CD45RO-CCR7+CD27+CD95- naive CD8+ T cells lacking CXCR3 (TNR3-). The receptor source for this set is a human donor in good health. Some clones in this sample may be carry-over from other donors' samples.

The CDR3 sequence: CASSAGPSYEQYF. V is TRBV6-5 and J is TRBJ2-7; absent DNA, TCRdb's TRBD1 call cannot be checked. Germline V gives CDR1 MNHEY, CDR2 SVGAGI. The CDR3 runs to 13 residues.

This chain connects TRBV7-8 to TRBJ1-1; the D call from TCRdb, TRBD1, cannot be confirmed without DNA. The CDR3 has 17 residues. Germline CDR1 SGHVS, CDR2 FQNEAQ. The CDR3 sequence: CASSLRGEGQLNTEAFF. The full variable domain, with the rest looked up from reference TRBV7-8 and TRBJ1-1, is GAGVSQSPRYKVAKRGQDVALRCDPISGHVSLFWYQQALGQGPEFLTYFQNEAQLDKSGLPSDRFFAERPEGSVSTLKIQRTQQEDSAVYLCASSLRGEGQLNTEAFFGQGTRLTVV.

The chain uses TRBV4-3 and TRBJ1-1; with no DNA, the TCRdb D assignment of TRBD1 cannot be verified. This CDR3 comprises 16 residues. Germline values: CDR1 LGHNA, CDR2 YSLEER. Here the CDR3 reads CASSQGSGTGNTEAFF.

The CDR3: CATSAGGLAGVFNEQFF. The chain couples TRBV24-1 to TRBJ2-1; TCRdb indicates TRBD2, and absent DNA this call remains unverified. The CDR3 sequence is 17 residues long. The germline V gene encodes CDR1 KGHDR and CDR2 SFDVKD.

The gene calls are TRBV5-1 and TRBJ2-5. Per germline, CDR1 SGHRS and CDR2 YFSETQ. The CDR3 spans 13 residues. The CDR3 region is CASSFSAEETQYF.

This rearrangement joins TRBV4-1 to TRBJ2-5. CDR1 and CDR2 (germline): MGHRA, YSYEKL. The CDR3 is 16 amino acids. The CDR3 sequence is CASSQGVGGTKMTQYF.

The chain is built from TRBV29-1 and TRBJ2-3; no DNA is available, so the TRBD1 call from TCRdb remains unchecked. Looked up from germline, CDR1 is SQVTM and CDR2 is ANQGSEA. The CDR3 is made up of 14 amino acids. The chain's CDR3 is CSADTGDRQDTQYF.

The rearrangement joins TRBV19 to TRBJ1-1; the D call from TCRdb, TRBD1, cannot be confirmed without DNA. Germline lookup yields CDR1 LNHDA and CDR2 SQIVND (reference sequence). The CDR3 has 14 amino acids. The CDR3 protein is CASSTNWGAIEAFF. Complete variable domain (other parts from reference TRBV19 and TRBJ1-1): DGGITQSPKYLFRKEGQNVTLSCEQNLNHDAMYWYRQDPGQGLRLIYYSQIVNDFQKGDIAEGYSVSREKKESFPLTVTSAQKNPTAFYLCASSTNWGAIEAFFGQGTRLTVV.

The V call is TRBV4-1, the J call TRBJ2-7; absent DNA, TCRdb's TRBD1 call cannot be checked. CDR3 size: 13 residues. Germline V gene data show CDR1 as MGHRA and CDR2 as YSYEKL. The CDR3 loop reads CASSLGASHEQYF.

The CDR3 is CASTSIPGGQGSRAYEQYF. The chain is built from TRBV7-9 and TRBJ2-7; the TCRdb call, TRBD1, lacks DNA for checking. CDR1 and CDR2 from the germline V gene are SEHNR and FQNEAQ (reference sequence). The CDR3 covers 19 residues.

The chain has TRBV5-1 and TRBJ2-7; no DNA is available, so the TRBD1 call from TCRdb remains unchecked. Germline CDR1 is SGHRS and CDR2 is YFSETQ. The CDR3 is made up of 14 amino acids. The CDR3 sequence is CASSLYTGSYEQYF.

V and J are TRBV9 and TRBJ2-3. CDR3 length: 15 residues. Germline loops: CDR1 SGDLS, CDR2 YYNGEE. CDR3 loop: CASSTKAVNADTQYF.

V and J are TRBV14 and TRBJ2-1; TCRdb gives TRBD2 as the D gene, but with no DNA this cannot be confirmed. The CDR3 spans 15 residues. Per germline, CDR1 SGHDN and CDR2 FVKESK. CDR3 residues: CASSPHEREDNEQFF.

The CDR3 loop is CASSIGTGHYSTGNTIYF. The chain uses TRBV7-9 and TRBJ1-3; with no DNA, the TCRdb D assignment of TRBD1 cannot be verified. The germline V gene has CDR1 SEHNR and CDR2 FQNEAQ (reference sequence). This CDR3 spans 18 amino acids.

The chain joins TRBV28 to TRBJ2-7; TCRdb indicates TRBD1, and absent DNA this call remains unverified. This CDR3 comprises 14 residues. Germline V gene lookup returns CDR1 MDHEN and CDR2 SYDVKM. The CDR3 here is CASSFVGDTYEQYF.

V gene TRBV6-5 combines with J gene TRBJ2-3; no DNA is available, so the TRBD1 call from TCRdb remains unchecked. The germline V gene encodes CDR1 MNHEY and CDR2 SVGAGI. The CDR3 has 15 residues. CDR3: CASSYGGGLGDTQYF.

The chain has TRBV18 and TRBJ1-1. The germline V gene has CDR1 KGHSH and CDR2 LQKENI. This CDR3 has 13 amino acids. The CDR3 is CASSPEGRTEAFF.

This sequence joins TRBV4-1 and TRBJ2-1; without DNA, the TCRdb call of TRBD2 cannot be checked. The CDR3 extends over 16 amino acids. Germline CDR1 MGHRA, CDR2 YSYEKL. This chain's CDR3 is CASSPLSGGSYNKQFF.

The rearrangement links TRBV29-1 to TRBJ2-5; no DNA is available, so the TRBD2 call from TCRdb remains unchecked. Germline-derived CDR1 and CDR2 are SQVTM and ANQGSEA. This CDR3 has 16 residues. The CDR3 sequence: CSVEGLAGDPKETQYF.

The chain is built from TRBV28 and TRBJ2-7; TCRdb proposes TRBD1, but this gene call is untestable without DNA. There are 15 residues in the CDR3. Per germline, CDR1 MDHEN and CDR2 SYDVKM. CDR3 in amino acids: CASNPGQTYVDEQYF.

V and J are TRBV9 and TRBJ2-3. The CDR3 consists of 14 residues. Per germline, CDR1 SGDLS and CDR2 YYNGEE. The chain's CDR3 is CASSVEHRTDTQYF.

V gene TRBV7-2 combines with J gene TRBJ1-1; the D call of TRBD1 rests on TCRdb alone, since no DNA is present to check it. The CDR3 consists of 16 residues. The germline V gene has CDR1 SGHTA and CDR2 FQGNSA. The CDR3 sequence: CASSLAPTGGRTEAFF.

The chain joins TRBV7-2 to TRBJ1-3. Germline V gene sequence: CDR1 SGHTA, CDR2 FQGNSA. CDR3 length: 15 amino acids. The CDR3 spells CASSLDGESGNTIYF.

The CDR3: CASSLWISPLHF. This chain links TRBV7-9 with TRBJ1-6. CDR3 length: 12 residues. The germline V gene encodes CDR1 SEHNR and CDR2 FQNEAQ (reference sequence). The complete variable domain, with remaining parts taken from reference TRBV7-9 and TRBJ1-6, reads DTGVSQNPRHKITKRGQNVTFRCDPISEHNRLYWYRQTLGQGPEFLTYFQNEAQLEKSRLLSDRFSAERPKGSFSTLEIQRTEQGDSAMYLCASSLWISPLHFGNGTRLTVT.

J is TRBJ1-3 and V is TRBV4-1. The CDR3 covers 15 residues. The V gene's germline CDR1 is MGHRA and CDR2 YSYEKL. The CDR3: CASSLSGASGNTIYF.

The J gene is TRBJ2-5, the V gene TRBV7-6; TCRdb reports TRBD2, a call that lacks DNA to check it against. CDR1 is SGHVS, CDR2 FNYEAQ, per germline. The CDR3 runs 15 residues. The CDR3: CASSLPGLRQETQYF.

This chain uses TRBV5-5 with TRBJ2-7; the TCRdb D gene call, TRBD2, has no DNA to confirm it. Germline values: CDR1 SGHKS, CDR2 YYEKEE (reference sequence). This CDR3 is built from 14 residues. CDR3 loop: CASSPGTRRYEQYF.

The chain joins TRBV3-1 to TRBJ2-7; TCRdb's D call, TRBD2, is unchecked because there is no DNA. This CDR3 is built from 15 residues. Per germline, CDR1 LGHDT and CDR2 YNNKEL (reference sequence). CDR3 amino acids: CASSHPSGPTYEQYF.